This T cell receptor (beta chain) was profiled in a study of T cell changes during pregnancy in multiple sclerosis. The table lists this clone with a few counts. The length of the CDR3 is 13 residues. The germline V and J ends were trimmed by 5 bases and 4 bases, with 11 bases remaining between them. Germline values: CDR1 SGHAT, CDR2 FQNNGV. Using immunoSEQ multiplex PCR, the repertoire was profiled, and TCRdb retains in-frame clones only, with some absent. The table records 40,000 or so clones, 91% of them present only once. This material consisted of CD8+ T cells from peripheral blood mononuclear cells, taken in the second trimester of pregnancy. This TCR was recovered from a female donor with multiple sclerosis, enrolled in a pregnancy study. The chain carries TRBV11-2 and TRBJ1-2; a weak D match, TRBD1 (6 bases). CDR3 protein: CASSIWTAYGYTF. CDR3 coding DNA: TGTGCCAGCAGCATCTGGACAGCCTATGGCTACACCTTC.